The following is a T cell receptor (beta chain) sequence with its context. The antigen is undetermined. The data were taken from a study of T cell responses to AZD1222 COVID-19 vaccine. Study-wide findings and caveats: Clonal diversity may have been underestimated in mostly white British donors. A reported finding is that nearly half of spike-specific TCRs target unmutated variant regions.

Clones were read by immunoSEQ multiplex PCR, and TCRdb kept only the in-frame ones, dropping some. Of approximately 140,000 clones listed, approximately 92% are singletons. Trimming cost V 3 bases and J 7 bases; bases outside gene matches: 1. This CDR3 spans 12 amino acids. Germline V CDR1 and CDR2: SGHNT, YYREEE (reference sequence). The source was peripheral blood, collected 28 days after the second AZD1222 dose. The TCR was taken from an adult who received the AZD1222 COVID-19 vaccine. The chain combines TRBV5-4 with TRBJ2-3; 8 nucleotides align to TRBD2. CDR3 nucleotides: TGTGCCAGCAGCTCGGGAGGGCATACGCAGTATTTT. It specifies CASSSGGHTQYF.